The TCR beta chain under discussion was sequenced for a study of blood T cell repertoires in COVID-19 (dated by TCRdb to the early 2020s). At the level of the whole study: Samples from collaborators originated in the United States, Italy and Spain and spanned both the acute and convalescent phases of COVID-19. The prospective study material was composed of cDNA or gDNA derived from T cells, B-cell-depleted T cells, or PBMCs. The dataset comprised deeply sampled blood TCRbeta repertoires from subjects exposed to, actively infected with, or recovered from COVID-19. The repertoires were made available in a free public database intended to serve as a resource for research on the immune response to SARS-CoV-2. The samples were drawn from two sources: the first 160 participants of the ongoing ImmuneRACE study, and some 1,300 subjects contributed by 6 global collaborators. Nearly every sample came with metadata listing a de-identified subject ID, COVID-19 status, age in years and sex. Where available, HLA class I and class II types were taken from metadata supplied by the sample provider and were not determined by assay-based typing.

Of note for this clone: This receptor's antigen is unknown. It has no much larger one-base neighbor in the sample; base qualities were not kept.

The immunoSEQ Assay, a bias-controlled multiplex PCR, was used to amplify TCRbeta CDR3 regions from genomic DNA. The paper's processing steps were these. The number of nucleated cells in each sample was estimated from the amplification of reference gene primers within the assay. Sequence reads were collapsed and filtered to measure the absolute abundance of every unique TCRbeta CDR3 rearrangement. For each sample, productive Simpson clonality was calculated by taking the square root of Simpson's diversity index across productive rearrangements. TCRdb re-hosts the immuneACCESS table, in-frame sequences only. Its copies lack some clones; in the studies checked, an unresolved V gene accounts for under half of them, and the cause for the rest is not known. The V and J calls and the clone size are those of that table, but D and trimming were determined from the DNA. The sample data list 200,000 to 300,000 clones, and approximately 86% of these were observed just once. Approximately 2% of the sample rests with the top ten.

Including the terminal cysteine and phenylalanine, the CDR3 comprises 16 residues. Only CDR3 DNA is held: 48 bases, read in frame from base 1. CDR1 and CDR2, per the germline V gene, are SGDLS and YYNGEE. At the junction V is shortened by 4 bases and J by 2 bases, with 15 bases in between. What the authors observed across the whole study: The quantity of clinical and demographic metadata differed by source and by participant and was supplied without curation.

Collaborating institutions collected whole blood in K2EDTA tubes following their own protocols. Collaborator samples were shipped for TCRbeta analysis as frozen whole blood, isolated PBMCs, or DNA extracted from either sample type. The sequenced sample was peripheral blood. The receptor was derived from a man aged 25 to 45 with active or convalescent COVID-19. This sequence uses TRBV9 and TRBJ2-2; the D gene cannot be named for sure. The nucleotide sequence is given as TGTGCCAGCAGCCTCCGTGGCTCTAGTAACACCGGGGAGCTGTTTTTT. It is translated as CASSLRGSSNTGELFF.